The 15 T cell receptor beta chains in this list originate from one sample, sequenced in a study of T cell clonality in common variable immunodeficiency. The data were produced by immunoSEQ multiplex PCR, yet TCRdb's version contains in-frame clones alone and is incomplete. Recorded here are about 81,000 clones, with no singletons, and the ten leading clones hold under 1%. Sequencing was carried out using peripheral blood mononuclear cells. These receptors originate from a person aged 18 to 70 in good health.

This clone was seen at least ten times. The read falls 3 residues short of the CDR3 end, and the missing part is taken from the germline J gene. The V gene is TRBV6-2 or TRBV6-3, the J gene TRBJ2-7; D gene ambiguous. The germline gives CDR1 MNHEY, CDR2 SVGEGT. The germline V and J ends were trimmed by 0 bases and 0 bases, with 3 bases remaining between them. The CDR3 consists of 13 residues. The CDR3 reads CASSYSLSYEQYF. The part of the CDR3 DNA that was read is TGTGCCAGCAGTTACTCTCTCTCCTACGAG.

This clone occurred many times. This CDR3 reads CAWSGDYRTDTQYF. The sequenced part of the CDR3 DNA is TGTGCCTGGAGTGGGGACTACCGCACAGATACG. The V and J genes are TRBV30 and TRBJ2-3; TRBD2 matches 7 bases. Read sequence stops 3 residues before the CDR3 end, and the germline J gene provides the missing end. The CDR3 has 14 residues. Trimming at V came to 1 base and at J to 1 base, leaving 2 bases not matched to a gene. Germline CDR1 reads GTSNPN; CDR2 reads SVGIG (reference sequence).

This clone was detected many times. The observed sequence ends 3 residues before the CDR3 terminus, with the missing tail filled in from the germline J gene. The J gene is TRBJ2-7, the V gene TRBV29-1; 8 nucleotides match TRBD2. The V gene end was trimmed by 5 bases and the J gene end by 2 bases; junction bases not matched to a gene: 2. The CDR3 contains 12 residues. Germline CDR1 is SQVTM and CDR2 is ANQGSEA. This CDR3 reads CSVIAGPYEQYF. The CDR3 DNA, read in part, is TGCAGCGTTATAGCGGGACCCTACGAG.

This clone was counted many times. The sequenced part of the CDR3 DNA is TGTGCCAGCAGTTCCTACAGGGGCCCGAACACTGAA. Residues: CASSSYRGPNTE. The entire CDR3 sequence reads CASSSYRGPNTEAFF. The gene calls are TRBV11-2 and TRBJ1-1; 7 bases are a match to TRBD1. The read ends 3 residues before the CDR3 terminus; that terminus is restored from the germline J gene. This CDR3 is built from 15 residues. The germline gives CDR1 SGHAT, CDR2 FQNNGV. Trimming removed 6 bases from V and 1 base from J; junction bases left unmatched: 8.

About this clone: The CDR3 end is not reached by the read, which stops 3 residues before it; the germline J gene fills it in. The chain is built from TRBV19 and TRBJ1-1; 11 positions match TRBD1. Germline lookup yields CDR1 LNHDA and CDR2 SQIVND (reference sequence). J was trimmed by 4 bases and V by 6 bases; bases with no gene match: 7. The CDR3 contains 15 residues. The DNA read from the CDR3 is TGTGCCAGTAGCCCCCGGGACAGGGGGGGCACTGAA. This gives the protein CASSPRDRGGTE. The full CDR3 protein is CASSPRDRGGTEAFF.

Many counts were recorded for this clone. The CDR3 goes on 3 residues after the read ends, and that part is filled in from the germline J gene. The chain is built from TRBV7-3 and TRBJ2-3; D is unresolved. CDR1 is SGHTA and CDR2 is FQGTGA in the germline V gene. The CDR3 is made up of 14 amino acids. V was shortened by 2 bases and J by 6 bases, with 12 bases between the two germline ends. The covered CDR3 bases are TGTGCCAGCAGCTTATCCCGAGACGGGGATACG. Its protein product is CASSLSRDGDT. The CDR3 reads in full as CASSLSRDGDTQYF.

This clone was counted ten times or more. Read coverage stops 3 residues before the CDR3 terminus; the germline J gene supplies the remainder. The same CDR3 also results from other DNA sequences found in this sample. This sequence joins TRBV5-1 and TRBJ2-5; D not resolved. This CDR3 comprises 13 residues. Germline V gives CDR1 SGHRS, CDR2 YFSETQ. V lost 0 bases to trimming and J lost 4 bases, with 7 bases between them. The sequenced part of the CDR3 DNA is TGCGCCAGCAGCTTGGAGGGTCGAGAGACC. Its protein is CASSLEGRET. The CDR3, in full, reads CASSLEGRETQYF.

This clone was detected ten times or more. One end of the junction fails to match germline, which may point to a read error. The read falls 3 residues short of the CDR3 end, and the missing part is taken from the germline J gene. This chain links TRBV7-7 with TRBJ2-7; D is possibly TRBD2 (5 bases). Germline CDR1 SSHAT, CDR2 FNYEAQ (reference sequence). The CDR3 has 14 residues. The CDR3 reads CASSLRAGISEQYF. The covered CDR3 bases are TGTGCTAGCAGCTTAAGGGCGGGCATCAGCGAG.

This clone was seen only a few times. This likely stems from a read error, as it lies one base from a far larger clone. The read stops 3 residues short of the end of the CDR3; the missing end is completed from the germline J gene. The chain combines TRBV19 with TRBJ2-2; D unresolved. V shed 9 bases and J shed 5 bases, with 10 bases lying between them. The CDR3 loop spans 12 amino acids. Germline CDR1 LNHDA, CDR2 SQIVND (reference sequence). The DNA read from the CDR3 is TGTGCCAGGAGTTTAGCAACCGGGGAG. It codes for CARSLATGE. The complete CDR3 reads CARSLATGELFF.

This clone has ten or more counts. The read falls 3 residues short of the CDR3 end, and the missing part is taken from the germline J gene. The chain carries TRBV10-1 and TRBJ2-3; D is uncertain. Trimming removed 0 bases from V and 0 bases from J, with 16 bases in between. Germline V gives CDR1 WNHNN, CDR2 SYGVQD (reference sequence). CDR3 size: 18 residues. The CDR3 DNA, read in part, is TGCGCCAGCAGTGAGTCGAAGCCGGTCAGCGTTAGCACAGATACG. This gives the protein CASSESKPVSVSTDT. The complete CDR3 reads CASSESKPVSVSTDTQYF.

This clone was seen more than once but under ten times. Sequencing ends 3 residues short of the CDR3 end; the germline J gene provides the rest. The V and J genes are TRBV23-1 and TRBJ2-7, with 13 bases fitting TRBD2. TRBV23-1 is annotated as an ORF whose role is uncertain. This CDR3 region has 15 residues. Germline trimming cut 4 bases from V and 2 bases from J; bases unmatched to any gene: 2. Here the CDR3 reads CASSPGLAGAYEQYF. CDR3 DNA, as far as it was read: TGCGCCAGCAGTCCTGGACTAGCGGGAGCCTACGAG.

This clone has a count of ten or more. CDR3 residues: CARDPDRGGYHEQYF. The DNA read from the CDR3 is TGCGCCAGGGACCCCGACAGGGGAGGTTACCACGAG. V gene TRBV10-1 combines with J gene TRBJ2-7, with TRBD1 matching 8 bases. The read stops 3 residues short of the end of the CDR3; the missing end is completed from the germline J gene. CDR1 WNHNN and CDR2 SYGVQD come from the germline V gene (reference sequence). The length of the CDR3 is 15 residues. With 9 bases clipped from V and 5 bases from J, the junction kept 15 bases outside the gene matches.

This clone was counted at least ten times. The read stops 3 residues short of the end of the CDR3; the missing end is completed from the germline J gene. This rearrangement joins TRBV7-3 to TRBJ2-2; 12 bases are a match to TRBD2. CDR3 length equals 17 residues. In germline, CDR1 is SGHTA, CDR2 FQGTGA. J lost 7 bases, V lost 2 bases, and 8 bases had no gene match. The CDR3 is CASSLAELAGGSGELFF. The CDR3 DNA, read in part, is TGTGCCAGCAGCTTAGCCGAACTAGCGGGAGGAAGCGGGGAG.

This clone was recorded many times. The missing CDR3 end, 3 residues past where the read stops, is filled in from the germline J gene. V usage is TRBV28 and J usage is TRBJ2-1; tentative D call: TRBD2 (5 bases). Deletions cut 3 bases from V and 2 bases from J, with 11 bases between. The CDR3 loop spans 15 amino acids. CDR1 is MDHEN, CDR2 SYDVKM, per germline. CDR3: CASSFLTNTYNEQFF. The part of the CDR3 DNA that was read is TGTGCCAGCAGTTTTTTGACTAACACCTACAATGAG.

This clone was found many times. The DNA ends 3 residues before the CDR3 does, and the rest of the CDR3 is filled in from the germline J gene. This chain connects TRBV7-9 to TRBJ2-1, with 9 bases that match TRBD2. The CDR3 is made up of 14 amino acids. After removal of 3 bases from V and 8 bases from J, the junction contained 5 bases not matched to a gene. Germline V CDR1 and CDR2: SEHNR, FQNEAQ (reference sequence). CDR3 loop: CASSFSGSGHEQFF. The CDR3 DNA, read in part, is TGTGCCAGCAGCTTTAGCGGGAGTGGCCATGAG.